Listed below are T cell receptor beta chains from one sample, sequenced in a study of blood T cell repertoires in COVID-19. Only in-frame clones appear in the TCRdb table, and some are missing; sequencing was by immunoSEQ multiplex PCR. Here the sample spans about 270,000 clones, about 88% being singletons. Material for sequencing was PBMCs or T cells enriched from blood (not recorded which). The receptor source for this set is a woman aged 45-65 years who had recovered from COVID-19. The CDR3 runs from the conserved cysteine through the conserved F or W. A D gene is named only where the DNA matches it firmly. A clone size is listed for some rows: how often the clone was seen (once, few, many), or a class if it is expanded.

CDR3aa: CASSYLSAGWKNIQYF
CDR3nt: TGTGCCAGCAGTTACTTGTCGGCAGGGTGGAAAAACATTCAGTACTTC
j_gene: TRBJ2-4
abundance: .
v_gene: TRBV6-2/TRBV6-3
d_gene: .

CDR3aa: CASSLFHKQGRSGANVLTF
CDR3nt: TGTGCCAGCAGTTTATTCCACAAACAGGGCCGCTCTGGGGCCAACGTCCTGACTTTC
j_gene: TRBJ2-6
abundance: .
v_gene: TRBV28
d_gene: .

CDR3aa: CASSIASGSVFETQYF
CDR3nt: TGTGCCAGTAGTATTGCTAGCGGGAGTGTTTTCGAGACCCAGTACTTC
j_gene: TRBJ2-5
abundance: .
v_gene: TRBV19
d_gene: TRBD2

CDR3aa: CAISDSDRAYGYTF
CDR3nt: TGTGCCATCAGTGACTCGGACAGGGCGTATGGCTACACCTTC
j_gene: TRBJ1-2
abundance: .
v_gene: TRBV10-3
d_gene: TRBD1

CDR3aa: CAWSVLSRNQPQHF
CDR3nt: TGTGCCTGGAGTGTATTATCTAGGAATCAGCCCCAGCATTTT
j_gene: TRBJ1-5
abundance: once
v_gene: TRBV30
d_gene: .

CDR3aa: CASSSGLTYLYEQYF
CDR3nt: TGTGCCAGCAGTTCGGGACTTACATATCTCTACGAGCAGTACTTC
j_gene: TRBJ2-7
abundance: .
v_gene: TRBV28
d_gene: .

CDR3aa: CASSVDGQPQGEQYF
CDR3nt: TGTGCCAGCAGCGTAGATGGCCAGCCCCAGGGCGAGCAGTACTTC
j_gene: TRBJ2-7
abundance: .
v_gene: TRBV9
d_gene: .

CDR3aa: CASSTGTLTDTQYF
CDR3nt: TGCGCCAGCAGCACCGGGACACTCACAGATACGCAGTATTTT
j_gene: TRBJ2-3
abundance: .
v_gene: TRBV5-1
d_gene: .

CDR3aa: CASSPASGGWQPQHF
CDR3nt: TGTGCCAGCTCACCAGCTTCAGGGGGCTGGCAGCCCCAGCATTTT
j_gene: TRBJ1-5
abundance: .
v_gene: TRBV18
d_gene: TRBD1

CDR3aa: CASSRKMSSGENTDTQYF
CDR3nt: TGTGCCAGCAGTCGAAAAATGAGTAGCGGGGAGAACACAGATACGCAGTATTTT
j_gene: TRBJ2-3
abundance: .
v_gene: TRBV4-2
d_gene: TRBD2

CDR3aa: CASSKKASGSGYNEQFF
CDR3nt: TGTGCCAGTAGTAAGAAGGCTAGCGGGAGTGGCTACAATGAGCAGTTCTTC
j_gene: TRBJ2-1
abundance: .
v_gene: TRBV19
d_gene: TRBD2

CDR3aa: CASSPIQGNIQYF
CDR3nt: TGTGCCAGCAGTCCCATACAGGGAAACATTCAGTACTTC
j_gene: TRBJ2-4
abundance: once
v_gene: TRBV6-5
d_gene: .

CDR3aa: CAISGAGLALTGELFF
CDR3nt: TGTGCCATCAGTGGCGCGGGACTAGCGTTAACCGGGGAGCTGTTTTTT
j_gene: TRBJ2-2
abundance: .
v_gene: TRBV10-3
d_gene: TRBD2

CDR3aa: CASSVSGEGYEQYF
CDR3nt: TGTGCCAGCAGCGTATCAGGGGAAGGTTACGAGCAGTACTTC
j_gene: TRBJ2-7
abundance: .
v_gene: TRBV9
d_gene: .

CDR3aa: CASSQGALGYTF
CDR3nt: TGTGCCAGCAGCCAGGGGGCGCTTGGCTACACCTTC
j_gene: TRBJ1-2
abundance: few
v_gene: TRBV12-3/TRBV12-4
d_gene: TRBD1

CDR3aa: CASREGLASNEQFF
CDR3nt: TGTGCCAGCAGGGAGGGACTAGCGTCAAATGAGCAGTTCTTC
j_gene: TRBJ2-1
abundance: .
v_gene: TRBV28
d_gene: TRBD2

CDR3aa: CASTGAGTYGYTF
CDR3nt: TGTGCCAGTACCGGCGCGGGGACCTATGGCTACACCTTC
j_gene: TRBJ1-2
abundance: .
v_gene: TRBV19
d_gene: .

CDR3aa: CASSQVIVSRPYEQYF
CDR3nt: TGCGCCAGCAGCCAAGTAATTGTATCTAGGCCCTACGAGCAGTACTTC
j_gene: TRBJ2-7
abundance: .
v_gene: TRBV4-1
d_gene: .

CDR3aa: CASSQGPMDRQATNEKLFF
CDR3nt: TGCGCCAGCAGCCAAGGCCCCATGGACAGGCAGGCAACTAATGAAAAACTGTTTTTT
j_gene: TRBJ1-4
abundance: once
v_gene: TRBV4-1
d_gene: TRBD1

CDR3aa: CASSQDRQGLRGYTF
CDR3nt: TGCGCCAGCAGCCAAGATCGCCAGGGCTTACGTGGCTACACCTTC
j_gene: TRBJ1-2
abundance: once
v_gene: TRBV4-1
d_gene: .

CDR3aa: CASSRKLGQGRETQYF
CDR3nt: TGTGCCAGCAGCCGGAAACTGGGACAGGGGCGGGAGACCCAGTACTTC
j_gene: TRBJ2-5
abundance: .
v_gene: TRBV11-3
d_gene: TRBD1

CDR3aa: CASSFGLQPYGYTF
CDR3nt: TGTGCCAGCAGCTTTGGACTGCAGCCCTATGGCTACACCTTC
j_gene: TRBJ1-2
abundance: few
v_gene: TRBV5-6
d_gene: .

CDR3aa: CASSDLNRDEKLFF
CDR3nt: TGTGCCAGCAGTGATCTGAACCGGGATGAAAAACTGTTTTTT
j_gene: TRBJ1-4
abundance: few
v_gene: TRBV6-1
d_gene: .

CDR3aa: CASSQTSVSSYNEQFF
CDR3nt: TGCGCCAGCAGCCAGACTAGCGTATCATCCTACAATGAGCAGTTCTTC
j_gene: TRBJ2-1
abundance: once
v_gene: TRBV4-1
d_gene: TRBD2

CDR3aa: CASRRNIPRGTEAFF
CDR3nt: TGTGCCAGCAGACGAAATATTCCACGGGGCACTGAAGCTTTCTTT
j_gene: TRBJ1-1
abundance: .
v_gene: TRBV28
d_gene: .

CDR3aa: CASSRQGFGNTIYF
CDR3nt: TGTGCCAGCAGCAGACAGGGATTTGGAAACACCATATATTTT
j_gene: TRBJ1-3
abundance: .
v_gene: TRBV28
d_gene: TRBD1

CDR3aa: CASSHFDRGKEKLFF
CDR3nt: TGTGCCAGCAGCCACTTTGACAGGGGGAAGGAAAAACTGTTTTTT
j_gene: TRBJ1-4
abundance: once
v_gene: TRBV5-8
d_gene: TRBD1